The rows below give T cell receptor beta chains drawn from one sample of a study of vaccination and CD4 T cells after COVID-19. The antigens for these receptors are not known. TCRdb analysed the PCR reads with MiXCR anew, one entry per CDR3 protein. The data show approximately 22,000 distinct CDR3 sequences, around two fifths seen once. The specimen was CD4+ T cells from blood, cultured in vitro, collected about 7 months after SARS-CoV-2 vaccination. The receptors here all came from a human donor who had recovered from COVID-19. Each CDR3 is given with its conserved first and last residue. The D gene is left open where the match is weak. Rows may omit the clone size; those that give it use once, few, many or a size class.

clone_size | j_call | d_call | v_call | cdr3_nt | cdr3_aa
NA | TRBJ2-5 | TRBD2 | TRBV15 | TGTGCCACCCTAGCGGGAAGGGAAGAAGAGACCCAGTACTTC | CATLAGREEETQYF
NA | TRBJ1-6 | TRBD1 | TRBV20-1 | TGCAGTGCTAGAGGTTTAGGGGCAGGGGGGGTTTCACCCCTCCACTTT | CSARGLGAGGVSPLHF
NA | TRBJ2-1 | NA | TRBV7-9 | TGTGCCAGCAGCTCGTTGGGGTCTTCGGACCGGCATTTTCGTGAGCAGTTCTTC | CASSSLGSSDRHFREQFF
few | TRBJ1-1 | TRBD1 | TRBV28 | TGTGCCAGCAGTCCCGGGACAGGAAAGGGGTCTGGCACTGAAGCTTTCTTT | CASSPGTGKGSGTEAFF
NA | TRBJ2-1 | NA | TRBV28 | TGTGCCAGCAGTTTCTTCGGGATGGACAATGAGCAGTTCTTC | CASSFFGMDNEQFF
NA | TRBJ2-1 | NA | TRBV6-5 | TGTGCCAGCAGCTACAGGGGTTGGGGGGGTTACAATGAGCAGTTCTTC | CASSYRGWGGYNEQFF
NA | TRBJ2-3 | NA | TRBV24-1 | TGTGCCACCAGTGACCTAGGACAAGACACAGATACGCAGTATTTT | CATSDLGQDTDTQYF
NA | TRBJ1-2 | NA | TRBV28 | TGTGCCAGCAGGGGGGGGGGCAGCGTCTATGGCTACACCTTC | CASRGGGSVYGYTF
NA | TRBJ2-7 | TRBD2 | TRBV20-1 | TGCAGTGCGGGGGGAGGCGGGAGCCCCCACGAGCAGTACTTC | CSAGGGGSPHEQYF
NA | TRBJ1-6 | NA | TRBV28 | TGTGCCAGCAGTTTACGACAGAGAAAGTTTTCACCCCTCCACTTT | CASSLRQRKFSPLHF
NA | TRBJ1-2 | TRBD1 | TRBV6-1 | TGTGCCAGCAGTGAATACAGACAGGGCAACTATGGCTACACCTTC | CASSEYRQGNYGYTF
NA | TRBJ2-7 | NA | TRBV2 | TGTGCCAGCACCAGGGACATTAACGAGCAGTACTTC | CASTRDINEQYF
NA | TRBJ2-2 | NA | TRBV7-9 | TGTGCCAGCAGCCCTAGATGGGGCGGGGAGCTGTTTTTT | CASSPRWGGELFF
NA | TRBJ2-5 | NA | TRBV19 | TGTGCCAGTAGCCCGAACGAGTTCCGGGAGACCCAGTACTTC | CASSPNEFRETQYF
few | TRBJ2-5 | NA | TRBV6-1 | TGTGCCAGCAGACAATTAAAGGACCCACAAGAGACCCAGTACTTC | CASRQLKDPQETQYF
NA | TRBJ2-4 | NA | TRBV27 | TGTGCCAGCAGAATCTCTAGGGGTGCCAACATTCAGTACTTC | CASRISRGANIQYF
NA | TRBJ2-3 | NA | TRBV19 | TGTGCCAGCACAGAAGGAGGCACAGATACGCAGTATTTT | CASTEGGTDTQYF
few | TRBJ2-1 | TRBD2 | TRBV20-1 | TGCACCTCGGTGGCGGGAGCAGGTGAGCAGTTCTTC | CTSVAGAGEQFF
NA | TRBJ2-1 | TRBD2 | TRBV20-1 | TGCAGTGCCGCGTGGGGCCCAGCGGGAGACCGGCGCAATGAGCAGTTCTTC | CSAAWGPAGDRRNEQFF
NA | TRBJ2-3 | TRBD2 | TRBV25-1 | TGTGCCAGCAGTGAAGGTTTCGCGGGAGGGACAGTGGATACGCAGTATTTT | CASSEGFAGGTVDTQYF
few | TRBJ1-2 | TRBD1 | TRBV6-2/TRBV6-3 | TGTGCCAGCAGTTCCACCCTAGGACAGGGGTCTGGCTACACCTTC | CASSSTLGQGSGYTF
NA | TRBJ2-5 | TRBD2 | TRBV20-1 | TGCAGTGCTAGGGCCCCGACTAGCGGGGGTAACCAAGAGACCCAGTACTTC | CSARAPTSGGNQETQYF
once | TRBJ1-2 | NA | TRBV28 | TGTGCCAGTAAGGGAGTTACTAGCTATGGCTACACCTTC | CASKGVTSYGYTF
few | TRBJ1-2 | NA | TRBV29-1 | TGCAGCGTTTACCCGTCCAGCGGTGGCTACACCTTC | CSVYPSSGGYTF
NA | TRBJ2-3 | TRBD2 | TRBV6-4 | TGTGCCAGCAGTGAAGGTAGCGGGTCGGATACGCAGTATTTT | CASSEGSGSDTQYF
NA | TRBJ2-7 | TRBD1 | TRBV6-1 | TGTGCCAGCAGTGCAGACAGGGGGCTTCGCGAGCAGTACTTC | CASSADRGLREQYF
NA | TRBJ2-1 | NA | TRBV20-1 | TGCAGTGCTAGCCGTTTTCGGCGGGTAGCGTACAATGAGCAGTTCTTC | CSASRFRRVAYNEQFF
NA | TRBJ1-2 | TRBD1 | TRBV15 | TGTGCCACCAGCAGAGTGACCGGGACAGGTTTCGGCTATGGCTACACCTTC | CATSRVTGTGFGYGYTF
NA | TRBJ2-7 | NA | TRBV2 | TGTGCCAGCAGTGGGGAGAGCCGTGGTGAGCAGTACTTC | CASSGESRGEQYF
few | TRBJ2-5 | NA | TRBV6-2/TRBV6-3 | TGTGCCAGCACCCCTGGGAGGCTTGGCTGGGAGACCCAGTACTTC | CASTPGRLGWETQYF
few | TRBJ1-2 | NA | TRBV11-1 | TGTGCCAGCAGCTTACGTGGCAGGGGCTACACCTTC | CASSLRGRGYTF
NA | TRBJ1-1 | TRBD1 | TRBV19 | TGTGCCAGCTTCGGACAGGGGGAAACTGAAGCTTTCTTT | CASFGQGETEAFF
NA | TRBJ2-7 | TRBD1 | TRBV6-1 | TGTGCCAGCAGTGGAGGGACAGGCCGGCCCTACGAGCAGTACTTC | CASSGGTGRPYEQYF
NA | TRBJ2-7 | TRBD2 | TRBV25-1 | TGTGCCAGCAGTAGCGGGAGGGCCTACGAGCAGTACTTC | CASSSGRAYEQYF
NA | TRBJ2-5 | TRBD2 | TRBV20-1 | TGCAGTGCTAGGACTGCACTAGCGGGGTACCAAGAGACCCAGTACTTC | CSARTALAGYQETQYF
NA | TRBJ2-7 | TRBD1 | TRBV20-1 | TGCAGTGCTAGAGATTCTTGGGGACAGGGTTCCTACGAGCAGTACTTC | CSARDSWGQGSYEQYF
few | TRBJ2-5 | TRBD2 | TRBV28 | TGTGCCAGCAAGGGGACTAGCGGCTTCCAAGAGACCCAGTACTTC | CASKGTSGFQETQYF
NA | TRBJ1-5 | TRBD1 | TRBV20-1 | TGCAGTGCTAGGGGTACAGGGGGCCCCAATCAGCCCCAGCATTTT | CSARGTGGPNQPQHF
NA | TRBJ1-2 | TRBD1 | TRBV20-1 | TGCAGTGCTAGAGTTCCCCAGGGGGGGCACATTACATTCTATGGCTACACCTTC | CSARVPQGGHITFYGYTF
NA | TRBJ2-1 | TRBD1 | TRBV6-1 | TGTGCCAGCATAACGCGCCAGGGGGCAAGCAATGAGCAGTTCTTC | CASITRQGASNEQFF
few | TRBJ2-7 | NA | TRBV28 | TGTGCCAGCAGTTTCCTGACAGGCTTTTCCTACGAGCAGTACTTC | CASSFLTGFSYEQYF
once | TRBJ1-2 | TRBD1 | TRBV23-1 | TGCGCCAGCCGACCGGCAGGGGGAGGGGGCTACACCTTC | CASRPAGGGGYTF
NA | TRBJ2-5 | NA | TRBV27 | TGTGCCAGCAGTATGAACAGGGAAGGGACCCAGTACTTC | CASSMNREGTQYF